This record concerns one T cell receptor (beta chain) sequence. What it binds is not known. Molecular barcoding with unique molecular identifiers was used for the TCRbeta library. TCRdb re-derived calls from the PCR reads in MiXCR, one entry per CDR3 protein. This sample has about 900,000 distinct CDR3 sequences; about 31% occur once, and the top ten carry around 30%. This sample was taken from a study of T-cell reconstitution after alpha-beta-depleted transplantation in children. This CDR3 has 17 residues. Germline loops: CDR1 MNHNS, CDR2 SASEGT. Between the trimmed V and J ends, which lost 2 bases and 2 bases, there was a span of 17 bases. General study points: Reports say that about two months after transplant, the alpha-beta T cells came out of several hundred graft clones that had expanded. The study traced high day-60 TCRbeta diversity in some patients to surviving recipient T cells and thymic progenitors. Most T-cell counts and diversity one year after the transplant came from T cells that were newly produced.

The clonotype originates from a boy under two years old who had a stem cell transplant for SCID, so the T cells may come from the graft donor. V usage is TRBV6-1 and J usage is TRBJ2-3; either TRBD1 or TRBD2 may fit D (6 bases each). The source was PBMCs, mostly from graft donor cells, collected 360 days after TCRalphabeta/CD19-depleted stem cell transplant. CDR3 sequence: CASSEFWGAGITDTQYF. In DNA form, the CDR3 reads TGTGCCAGCAGTGAATTTTGGGGGGCAGGGATCACAGATACGCAGTATTTT.